One and the same sample provided the 9 T cell receptor beta chains below, sequenced in a study of OX40 agonist ivuxolimab in advanced cancers. The method was immunoSEQ multiplex PCR; TCRdb's version includes in-frame clones alone and lacks a portion of them. The repertoire holds tens of thousands of clones, with 85% to 95% as singletons. Specimen: CD4+ or CD8+ T cells sorted from blood, collected in a trial of the OX40 agonist ivuxolimab. Every receptor here comes from an adult with an advanced solid tumor such as melanoma, head and neck, liver or kidney cancer.

The gene calls are TRBV9 and TRBJ2-7; 11 bases match TRBD2. The junction had 3 bases not matched to a gene; V was cut back by 3 bases and J by 1 base. This CDR3 comprises 15 residues. CDR1 SGDLS and CDR2 YYNGEE come from the germline V gene. CDR3 protein: CASSEGLAVSYEQYF. The CDR3 DNA follows: TGTGCCAGCAGCGAGGGACTAGCGGTTTCCTACGAGCAGTACTTC. Based on the CDR3 plus reference TRBV9 and TRBJ2-7, the full variable domain is DSGVTQTPKHLITATGQRVTLRCSPRSGDLSVYWYQQSLDQGLQFLIQYYNGEERAKGNILERFSAQQFPDLHSELNLSSLELGDSALYFCASSEGLAVSYEQYFGPGTRLTVT.

For this clone: Other DNA sequences in the sample encode the same CDR3. The V and J genes are TRBV7-9 and TRBJ2-7, with a possible D match to TRBD2 (6 bases). With 5 bases removed from V and 4 bases from J, the gap between germline ends came to 12 bases. CDR3 size: 13 residues. Germline values: CDR1 SEHNR, CDR2 FQNEAQ (reference sequence). CDR3 region: CASSLPGGYEQYF. The CDR3 DNA reads as TGTGCCAGCAGCCTCCCTGGGGGGTACGAGCAGTACTTC.

The gene calls are TRBV7-2 and TRBJ2-5; D not resolved. V was cut by 1 base and J by 1 base, with 10 bases left in between. Per the germline V gene, CDR1 is SGHTA and CDR2 is FQGNSA. The CDR3 covers 15 residues. CDR3 region: CASSLGLVLQETQYF. CDR3 nucleotides: TGTGCCAGCAGCTTAGGGTTAGTACTCCAAGAGACCCAGTACTTC.

The chain links TRBV11-2 to TRBJ2-7; D not resolved. V was cut by 1 base and J by 5 bases, with 18 bases left in between. The CDR3 contains 16 residues. Per the germline V gene, CDR1 is SGHAT and CDR2 is FQNNGV. In DNA, the CDR3 is TGTGCCAGCAGCTTAGGAGGAAACCCCCCTGTAGACGAGCAGTACTTC. It yields the protein CASSLGGNPPVDEQYF.

The rearrangement links TRBV5-6 to TRBJ1-5; TRBD1 matches 8 bases. CDR1 and CDR2 (germline): SGHDT, YYEEEE. The CDR3 runs to 14 residues. With 2 bases clipped from V and 7 bases from J, the junction kept 5 bases outside the gene matches. The CDR3 nucleotides read TGTGCCAGCAGCTTCTCAGGGGGCTGGCAGCCCCAGCATTTT. Translation: CASSFSGGWQPQHF.

This chain uses TRBV9 with TRBJ2-3; perhaps TRBD2 as D (5 bases). The CDR3 runs 17 residues. V lost 4 bases and J 0 bases, leaving 18 bases between the germline ends. CDR1 and CDR2 (germline): SGDLS, YYNGEE. The CDR3 bases are TGTGCCAGCAGCCTTCCTGACCTGGGCGGGAGCACAGATACGCAGTATTTT. Amino acids: CASSLPDLGGSTDTQYF.

DNA of the CDR3: TGTGCCACCTTGCGGGGGACAGGGGTTAATCAGCCCCAGCATTTT. This gives the protein CATLRGTGVNQPQHF. The chain carries TRBV28 and TRBJ1-5; the match to TRBD1 covers 10 bases. Germline CDR1 MDHEN, CDR2 SYDVKM. The CDR3 has 15 residues. The ends lost 10 bases at V and 4 bases at J; junction bases unmatched: 10. Combining the CDR3 with reference TRBV28 and TRBJ1-5 gives the whole variable domain DVKVTQSSRYLVKRTGEKVFLECVQDMDHENMFWYRQDPGLGLRLIYFSYDVKMKEKGDIPEGYSVSREKKERFSLILESASTNQTSMYLCATLRGTGVNQPQHFGDGTRLSIL.

The V gene is TRBV4-3, the J gene TRBJ2-7; the D gene is possibly TRBD1 (5 bases). The ends were cut back, 0 bases at V and 5 bases at J, with 14 bases in the middle. The CDR3 runs 15 residues. Germline V gene data show CDR1 as LGHNA and CDR2 as YSLEER. The CDR3 loop reads CASSQEGKGKDEQYF. CDR3 DNA sequence: TGCGCCAGCAGCCAAGAGGGGAAGGGGAAAGACGAGCAGTACTTC.

The chain carries TRBV27 and TRBJ2-7; 7 bases fit TRBD1. Trimming cost V 5 bases and J 4 bases; bases outside gene matches: 11. Germline CDR1 reads MNHEY; CDR2 reads SMNVEV (reference sequence). The CDR3 totals 15 residues. Here the CDR3 DNA reads TGTGCCAGCAGTGCTCCAGGGGGTCGCGGGTACGAGCAGTACTTC. Its translation is CASSAPGGRGYEQYF.